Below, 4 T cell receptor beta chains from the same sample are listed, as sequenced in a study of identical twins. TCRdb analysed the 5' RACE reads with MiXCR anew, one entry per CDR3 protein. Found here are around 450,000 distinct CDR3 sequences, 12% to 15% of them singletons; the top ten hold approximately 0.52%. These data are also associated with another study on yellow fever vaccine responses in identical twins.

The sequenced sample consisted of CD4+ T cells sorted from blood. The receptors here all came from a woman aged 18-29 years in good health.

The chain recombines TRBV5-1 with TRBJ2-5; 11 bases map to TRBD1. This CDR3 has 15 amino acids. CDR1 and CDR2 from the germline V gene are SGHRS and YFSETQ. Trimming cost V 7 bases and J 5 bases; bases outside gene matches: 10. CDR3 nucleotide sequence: TGCGCCAGCTCCCTACCGGGACAGGGGGGGGAGACCCAGTACTTC. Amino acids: CASSLPGQGGETQYF. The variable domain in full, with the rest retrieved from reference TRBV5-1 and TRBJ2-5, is KAGVTQTPRYLIKTRGQQVTLSCSPISGHRSVSWYQQTPGQGLQFLFEYFSETQRNKGNFPGRFSGRQFSNSRSEMNVSTLELGDSALYLCASSLPGQGGETQYFGPGTRLLVL.

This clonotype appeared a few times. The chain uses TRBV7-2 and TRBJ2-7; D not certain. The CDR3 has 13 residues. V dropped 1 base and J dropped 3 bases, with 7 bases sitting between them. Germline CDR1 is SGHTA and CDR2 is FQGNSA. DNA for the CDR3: TGTGCCAGCAGCTTAGAGGCCTACTACGAGCAGTACTTC. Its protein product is CASSLEAYYEQYF.

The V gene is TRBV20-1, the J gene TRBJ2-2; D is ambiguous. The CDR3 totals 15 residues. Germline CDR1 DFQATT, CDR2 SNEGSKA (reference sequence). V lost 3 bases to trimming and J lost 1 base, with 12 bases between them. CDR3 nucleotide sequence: TGCAGTGCTAGGCCAGCCCGTCAGAACACCGGGGAGCTGTTTTTT. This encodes CSARPARQNTGELFF.

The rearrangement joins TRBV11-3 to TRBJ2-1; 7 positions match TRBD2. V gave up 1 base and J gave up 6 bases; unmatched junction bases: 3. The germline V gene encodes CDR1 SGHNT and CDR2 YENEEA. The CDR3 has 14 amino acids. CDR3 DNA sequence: TGTGCCAGCAGCTTAGCACTAGCGTCCAATGAGCAGTTCTTC. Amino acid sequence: CASSLALASNEQFF.